A selection of T cell receptor beta chains follows, all from one sample in a study of human T cells and chemical hapten exposure. One entry per CDR3 protein, called by TCRdb with MiXCR from the RACE reads. The repertoire has 300,000 to 400,000 distinct CDR3 sequences, about 7% of them found once; the top ten carry around 8.2%. Here the sequenced sample was whole blood, taken in connection with sensitization to the hapten diphenylcyclopropenone (DPC). These TCRs come from a woman aged 18 to 35 with alopecia areata. Some clones in this sample may be carry-over from other donors' samples. The CDR3 runs from the conserved cysteine through the conserved F or W. The order of the fields is J gene, D gene, V gene, clone size, CDR3 DNA, CDR3 protein. D genes are given only for firm matches. Expanded clones get a size class; other rows say once, few or many, or leave the size out.

J: TRBJ1-2; D: TRBD1; V: TRBV13; size: -; DNA: TGTGCCAGCAGCCAAGGACAGGGAACCCCTGGCTACACCTTC; CDR3: CASSQGQGTPGYTF
J: TRBJ2-2; D: -; V: TRBV27; size: few; DNA: TGTGCCAGCAGTTTATTTTACACCGGGGAGCTGTTTTTT; CDR3: CASSLFYTGELFF
J: TRBJ2-1; D: -; V: TRBV20-1; size: few; DNA: TGCAGTGCTAATCCTAGCCTCACGAGCTCCTACAATGAGCAGTTCTTC; CDR3: CSANPSLTSSYNEQFF
J: TRBJ2-2; D: TRBD1; V: TRBV12-3/TRBV12-4; size: many; DNA: TGTGCCAGCAGTTTAAGACAGGGGAACACCGGGGAGCTGTTTTTT; CDR3: CASSLRQGNTGELFF
J: TRBJ1-1; D: -; V: TRBV18; size: -; DNA: TGTGCCAGCTCACCACCCTCGCTTGGACAGACTGAAGCTTTCTTT; CDR3: CASSPPSLGQTEAFF
J: TRBJ2-5; D: TRBD2; V: TRBV27; size: few; DNA: TGTGCCAGCAGTATCCAAGCGGGGGGAAGGGAGACCCAGTACTTC; CDR3: CASSIQAGGRETQYF
J: TRBJ2-2; D: TRBD1; V: TRBV3-1; size: -; DNA: TGTGCCAGCAGCCGGGGACAGGGAGCCGGGGAGCTGTTTTTT; CDR3: CASSRGQGAGELFF
J: TRBJ2-1; D: -; V: TRBV5-5; size: -; DNA: TGTGCCAGCAGCTTTCGAGGGTGGGGGTACGAGCAGTTCTTC; CDR3: CASSFRGWGYEQFF
J: TRBJ1-1; D: -; V: TRBV20-1; size: few; DNA: TGCAGTGCTAGAGTTGGGGGGCCGAACACTGAAGCTTTCTTT; CDR3: CSARVGGPNTEAFF
J: TRBJ2-7; D: -; V: TRBV29-1; size: many; DNA: TGCAGCGCCCTGTCTGGGGACGCCTACGAGCAGTACTTC; CDR3: CSALSGDAYEQYF
J: TRBJ1-3; D: -; V: TRBV29-1; size: few; DNA: TGCAGCGCCTGGACTGGAAACACCATATATTTT; CDR3: CSAWTGNTIYF
J: TRBJ1-5; D: -; V: TRBV5-6; size: few; DNA: TGTGCCAGCAGCTTTGGGCAGTCTATTAATCAGCCCCAGCATTTT; CDR3: CASSFGQSINQPQHF
J: TRBJ2-4; D: -; V: TRBV18; size: -; DNA: TGTGCCAGCTCTCTCACAGGGTCCAAAAACATTCAGTACTTC; CDR3: CASSLTGSKNIQYF
J: TRBJ2-1; D: TRBD2; V: TRBV10-3; size: many; DNA: TGTGCCATCAGGCCGTCTAGCGGGGATGAAAATGAGCAGTTCTTC; CDR3: CAIRPSSGDENEQFF
J: TRBJ1-4; D: TRBD1; V: TRBV4-3; size: once; DNA: TGCGCCAGCAGCGGGAATACAGGGGGCAGGGCTAATGAAAAACTGTTTTTT; CDR3: CASSGNTGGRANEKLFF
J: TRBJ1-2; D: -; V: TRBV6-2/TRBV6-3; size: many; DNA: TGTGCCAGCAGCCGTGACAGGTTCGATGGCTACACCTTC; CDR3: CASSRDRFDGYTF
J: TRBJ2-6; D: -; V: TRBV6-6; size: many; DNA: TGTGCCAGCAGTTACGATCAGGCTGGGGCCAACGTCCTGACTTTC; CDR3: CASSYDQAGANVLTF
J: TRBJ2-3; D: TRBD2; V: TRBV11-3; size: many; DNA: TGTGCCAGCAGCTCTGGACTAGCGGGGCGCACAGATACGCAGTATTTT; CDR3: CASSSGLAGRTDTQYF
J: TRBJ2-3; D: -; V: TRBV29-1; size: -; DNA: TGCAGCGTTGATTACGGAGGATACACAGATACGCAGTATTTT; CDR3: CSVDYGGYTDTQYF
J: TRBJ1-5; D: TRBD1; V: TRBV7-9; size: -; DNA: TGTGCCAGCAGCTTCCTCGACAGGGGCAATCAGCCCCAGCATTTT; CDR3: CASSFLDRGNQPQHF
J: TRBJ2-7; D: -; V: TRBV29-1; size: many; DNA: TGCAGCGTTGGCGGCAGGGATCTCTACGAGCAGTACTTC; CDR3: CSVGGRDLYEQYF
J: TRBJ2-3; D: -; V: TRBV20-1; size: -; DNA: TGCAGTGCTAGAGATCGGGTTGGTGGCACAGATACGCAGTATTTT; CDR3: CSARDRVGGTDTQYF
J: TRBJ2-6; D: TRBD1; V: TRBV4-1; size: many; DNA: TGCGCCAGCAGCTTTGCCGGGACAGGGTCAATCGTCCTGACTTTC; CDR3: CASSFAGTGSIVLTF
J: TRBJ2-1; D: TRBD1; V: TRBV6-2/TRBV6-3; size: few; DNA: TGTGCCAGCGCAGGGGGCGACGAGCAGTTCTTC; CDR3: CASAGGDEQFF
J: TRBJ2-7; D: -; V: TRBV6-5; size: -; DNA: TGTGCCAGCAGGCGCAGCAGGGATTACGAGCAGTACTTC; CDR3: CASRRSRDYEQYF
J: TRBJ1-5; D: -; V: TRBV3-1; size: -; DNA: TGTGCCAGCAGCCGACAAGGGAACAATCAGCCCCAGCATTTT; CDR3: CASSRQGNNQPQHF
J: TRBJ1-3; D: TRBD1; V: TRBV6-5; size: few; DNA: TGTGCCAGCAGTTACTCATACAGGGGACGAAACACCATATATTTT; CDR3: CASSYSYRGRNTIYF
J: TRBJ2-7; D: -; V: TRBV11-2; size: few; DNA: TGTGCCAGCAGCAGAGGGGGGCCTTCCGAGCAGTACTTC; CDR3: CASSRGGPSEQYF